The rows below give T cell receptor beta chains drawn from one sample of a study of STAT5B mutations in CD4+ large granular lymphocyte leukemia. Clones were sequenced by immunoSEQ multiplex PCR, and TCRdb holds only the in-frame ones, with some missing. The sample lists about 32,000 clones; around four fifths were seen once. Sequenced sample: CD4+ T cells from blood buffy coats. These receptors originate from a human donor in good health. Each CDR3 is given with its conserved first and last residue. The order of the fields is CDR3 protein, CDR3 DNA, clone size, D gene, V gene, J gene. D genes are given only for firm matches. The size entry is marked missing in some rows and otherwise reads once, few, many or a size class.

CDR3 protein: CASSLVGRGRADTQYF
CDR3 DNA: TGTGCCAGCAGCTTAGTGGGCAGGGGAAGGGCAGATACGCAGTATTTT
clone size: once
D gene: -
V gene: TRBV7-8
J gene: TRBJ2-3

CDR3 protein: CSSTGTSGDTDTQYF
CDR3 DNA: TGCAGCTCAACCGGGACTAGCGGGGACACAGATACGCAGTATTTT
clone size: -
D gene: TRBD2
V gene: TRBV29-1
J gene: TRBJ2-3

CDR3 protein: CASSPWTSGVGYNEQFF
CDR3 DNA: TGTGCCAGCAGTCCATGGACTAGCGGGGTAGGGTACAATGAGCAGTTCTTC
clone size: -
D gene: TRBD2
V gene: TRBV27
J gene: TRBJ2-1

CDR3 protein: CASQSPGKRYDGYTF
CDR3 DNA: TGTGCCAGTCAAAGTCCAGGGAAGAGATATGACGGCTACACCTTC
clone size: -
D gene: -
V gene: TRBV19
J gene: TRBJ1-2

CDR3 protein: CASSVGSLVSGSIGYEQYF
CDR3 DNA: TGTGCCAGCAGCGTAGGCTCCCTAGTGAGCGGGAGCATAGGGTACGAGCAGTACTTC
clone size: -
D gene: TRBD2
V gene: TRBV9
J gene: TRBJ2-7

CDR3 protein: CAWSMGNGHTF
CDR3 DNA: TGTGCCTGGAGTATGGGGAATGGCCACACCTTC
clone size: -
D gene: -
V gene: TRBV30
J gene: TRBJ1-2

CDR3 protein: CASSYGLATADTQYF
CDR3 DNA: TGTGCCAGCAGCTACGGACTAGCGACAGCAGATACGCAGTATTTT
clone size: -
D gene: TRBD2
V gene: TRBV11-1
J gene: TRBJ2-3

CDR3 protein: CASSFRGTSKTGELFF
CDR3 DNA: TGTGCCAGCAGCTTCCGAGGGACTTCAAAGACCGGGGAGCTGTTTTTT
clone size: -
D gene: -
V gene: TRBV27
J gene: TRBJ2-2

CDR3 protein: CASSYSFRPRDSPLHF
CDR3 DNA: TGTGCCAGCAGTTACTCGTTTAGGCCCAGGGATTCACCCCTCCACTTT
clone size: -
D gene: -
V gene: TRBV6-5
J gene: TRBJ1-6

CDR3 protein: CASSPRPGKSTGELFF
CDR3 DNA: TGTGCCAGCAGTCCGAGACCTGGGAAATCCACCGGGGAGCTGTTTTTT
clone size: -
D gene: -
V gene: TRBV11-2
J gene: TRBJ2-2

CDR3 protein: CASSEGLTVETQYF
CDR3 DNA: TGTGCCAGCAGTGAAGGTCTCACGGTGGAGACCCAGTACTTC
clone size: once
D gene: -
V gene: TRBV25-1
J gene: TRBJ2-5

CDR3 protein: CASSPRGSGSVLGGAQYF
CDR3 DNA: TGCGCCAGCAGCCCAAGGGGTAGCGGCAGTGTCCTGGGTGGGGCCCAGTACTTC
clone size: -
D gene: -
V gene: TRBV5-1
J gene: TRBJ2-5

CDR3 protein: CASKVDRGNQPQHF
CDR3 DNA: TGTGCCAGCAAGGTCGACAGAGGCAATCAGCCCCAGCATTTT
clone size: -
D gene: -
V gene: TRBV6-5
J gene: TRBJ1-5

CDR3 protein: CASSPGRAAYEQYF
CDR3 DNA: TGTGCCAGCAGCCCCGGACGGGCGGCCTACGAGCAGTACTTC
clone size: -
D gene: -
V gene: TRBV7-8
J gene: TRBJ2-7

CDR3 protein: CASSSPADRVVTEAFF
CDR3 DNA: TGTGCCAGCAGCTCACCAGCGGACAGGGTGGTCACTGAAGCTTTCTTT
clone size: once
D gene: TRBD1
V gene: TRBV7-9
J gene: TRBJ1-1

CDR3 protein: CASSFQGGLAGGHEQYF
CDR3 DNA: TGCGCCAGCAGCTTCCAGGGGGGACTAGCGGGAGGCCACGAGCAGTACTTC
clone size: once
D gene: TRBD2
V gene: TRBV5-1
J gene: TRBJ2-7

CDR3 protein: CASSRGREETQYF
CDR3 DNA: TGTGCCAGCTCACGTGGACGGGAAGAGACCCAGTACTTC
clone size: few
D gene: -
V gene: TRBV18
J gene: TRBJ2-5

CDR3 protein: CASSRTVNTEAFF
CDR3 DNA: TGTGCCAGCAGTCGGACTGTAAACACTGAAGCTTTCTTT
clone size: -
D gene: -
V gene: TRBV6-5
J gene: TRBJ1-1

CDR3 protein: CATRREEVGYTF
CDR3 DNA: TGTGCCACCCGGCGGGAAGAAGTGGGCTACACCTTC
clone size: -
D gene: -
V gene: TRBV6-6
J gene: TRBJ1-2

CDR3 protein: CASSPLLEISSGNTIYF
CDR3 DNA: TGTGCCAGCTCACCACTATTAGAGATAAGCTCTGGAAACACCATATATTTT
clone size: few
D gene: -
V gene: TRBV18
J gene: TRBJ1-3

CDR3 protein: CASSLAGFGQPQHF
CDR3 DNA: TGCGCCAGCAGCTTGGCAGGGTTTGGTCAGCCCCAGCATTTT
clone size: -
D gene: -
V gene: TRBV5-1
J gene: TRBJ1-5

CDR3 protein: CSVGDGASGRAWFDEQFF
CDR3 DNA: TGCAGCGTTGGCGACGGGGCTAGCGGGAGGGCCTGGTTCGATGAGCAGTTCTTC
clone size: -
D gene: TRBD2
V gene: TRBV29-1
J gene: TRBJ2-1

CDR3 protein: CASSLDRGETQYF
CDR3 DNA: TGTGCCAGCAGCCTGGACAGGGGTGAGACCCAGTACTTC
clone size: -
D gene: TRBD1
V gene: TRBV7-3
J gene: TRBJ2-5

CDR3 protein: CASSTGLGQETQYF
CDR3 DNA: TGTGCCAGCAGCACAGGACTCGGCCAAGAGACCCAGTACTTC
clone size: once
D gene: -
V gene: TRBV7-8
J gene: TRBJ2-5

CDR3 protein: CASRLCGTPDTQYF
CDR3 DNA: TGTGCAAGTCGCTTATGCGGGACCCCGGATACGCAGTATTTT
clone size: once
D gene: -
V gene: TRBV12-2
J gene: TRBJ2-3

CDR3 protein: CASSARLAGGTDTQYF
CDR3 DNA: TGTGCCAGCAGCGCTAGACTAGCGGGAGGTACAGATACGCAGTATTTT
clone size: -
D gene: TRBD2
V gene: TRBV7-2
J gene: TRBJ2-3

CDR3 protein: CSVDWGAKNIQYF
CDR3 DNA: TGCAGCGTTGACTGGGGAGCCAAAAACATTCAGTACTTC
clone size: -
D gene: -
V gene: TRBV29-1
J gene: TRBJ2-4

CDR3 protein: CASEATVGEQYF
CDR3 DNA: TGTGCCAGTGAAGCGACGGTCGGCGAGCAGTACTTC
clone size: -
D gene: -
V gene: TRBV28
J gene: TRBJ2-7

CDR3 protein: CASGGLAEFTGELFF
CDR3 DNA: TGTGCCAGCGGAGGACTAGCGGAGTTCACCGGGGAGCTGTTTTTT
clone size: -
D gene: TRBD2
V gene: TRBV6-1
J gene: TRBJ2-2

CDR3 protein: CASSPGQIATNEKLFF
CDR3 DNA: TGTGCCAGCTCACCGGGACAGATTGCAACTAATGAAAAACTGTTTTTT
clone size: few
D gene: TRBD1
V gene: TRBV18
J gene: TRBJ1-4